Below, 30 T cell receptor beta chains from the same sample are listed, as sequenced in a study of PD-1 blockade in classical Hodgkin lymphoma. Data came from immunoSEQ multiplex PCR; TCRdb stores just in-frame clones and leaves some out. The profile shows roughly 70,000 clones, 93% of them singletons. Documented time point: newly diagnosed, previously untreated cHL patient sample. Sequenced input: peripheral blood mononuclear cells (PBMCs). The receptors originated from a human donor with classical Hodgkin lymphoma.

The rearrangement links TRBV14 to TRBJ2-2; a weak D match, TRBD1 (5 bases). The CDR3 loop spans 14 amino acids. CDR1 is SGHDN and CDR2 is FVKESK in the germline V gene. Deletions cut 2 bases from V and 4 bases from J, with 8 bases between. The CDR3 DNA is TGTGCCAGCAGCCAACAGGGATTCACCGGGGAGCTGTTTTTT. This encodes CASSQQGFTGELFF.

The J gene is TRBJ2-1, the V gene TRBV11-2, with D hard to call. Per germline, CDR1 SGHAT and CDR2 FQNNGV. CDR3 size: 15 residues. V shed 1 base and J shed 4 bases, with 11 bases lying between them. The CDR3, as DNA: TGTGCCAGCAGCTTAGCGACGGCATTATACAATGAGCAGTTCTTC. Translation: CASSLATALYNEQFF.

The chain joins TRBV30 to TRBJ1-4; the D is unclear. Per the germline V gene, CDR1 is GTSNPN and CDR2 is SVGIG (reference sequence). Trimming pared 3 bases from V and 7 bases from J, leaving 18 bases between. The CDR3 totals 15 residues. CDR3 loop: CAWRPAGRSAEKLFF. Written as DNA, the CDR3 is TGTGCCTGGAGGCCCGCCGGCAGATCCGCTGAAAAACTGTTTTTT.

V usage is TRBV6-1 and J usage is TRBJ2-3, with D possibly being TRBD1 (6 bases). The CDR3 runs 13 residues. Per germline, CDR1 MNHNS and CDR2 SASEGT. V shed 2 bases and J shed 13 bases, with 16 bases lying between them. The CDR3 DNA is TGTGCCAGCAGTGAAATAGGTAGAGGGGGAGAGTATTTT. It is translated as CASSEIGRGGEYF.

The rearrangement links TRBV6-5 to TRBJ1-1, with unresolved D. The CDR3 covers 14 residues. Trimming left V 2 bases short and J 5 bases short, with 12 bases between. Looked up from germline, CDR1 is MNHEY and CDR2 is SVGAGI. The CDR3 protein is CASSYGPAETEAFF. The DNA of the CDR3 is TGTGCCAGCAGTTACGGCCCCGCGGAGACTGAAGCTTTCTTT.

This chain links TRBV27 with TRBJ1-5; TRBD1 might be the D (5 bases). Germline-derived CDR1 and CDR2 are MNHEY and SMNVEV (reference sequence). The CDR3 totals 17 residues. Trimming left V 0 bases short and J 0 bases short, with 12 bases between. CDR3 sequence reads: CASSLSFPGYSNQPQHF. CDR3 in DNA: TGTGCCAGCAGTTTATCGTTCCCAGGGTATAGCAATCAGCCCCAGCATTTT.

V usage is TRBV7-8 and J usage is TRBJ1-3; tentative D call: TRBD1 (6 bases). The CDR3 runs to 15 residues. Germline V lookup: CDR1 SGHVS, CDR2 FQNEAQ. V shed 2 bases and J shed 6 bases, with 14 bases lying between them. This CDR3 is CASSLMGGRENTIYF. DNA for the CDR3: TGTGCCAGCAGCTTAATGGGGGGCAGGGAAAACACCATATATTTT. The full variable domain, in which reference TRBV7-8 and TRBJ1-3 provide the parts outside the CDR3, is GAGVSQSPRYKVAKRGQDVALRCDPISGHVSLFWYQQALGQGPEFLTYFQNEAQLDKSGLPSDRFFAERPEGSVSTLKIQRTQQEDSAVYLCASSLMGGRENTIYFGEGSWLTVV.

This clone was recorded only once. The chain uses TRBV28 and TRBJ2-3, with 8 bases that match TRBD2. This CDR3 has 15 amino acids. Germline CDR1 MDHEN, CDR2 SYDVKM. Trimming took 4 bases from V and 6 from J; bases not matched to a gene: 9. The CDR3 region is CASSSDGLATDTQYF. CDR3 sequence (DNA): TGTGCCAGCAGTTCCGACGGACTAGCAACCGATACGCAGTATTTT.

The sample holds one count of this clone. This chain links TRBV14 with TRBJ1-1; D gene unclear. V lost 4 bases, J lost 2 bases, and 20 bases lay in between. The CDR3 loop spans 17 amino acids. CDR1 SGHDN and CDR2 FVKESK come from the germline V gene. The CDR3 coding sequence is TGTGCCAGCAGCCTTTTTCGATCGGTGGCCCCAAACACTGAAGCTTTCTTT. It codes for CASSLFRSVAPNTEAFF.

The chain uses TRBV7-9 and TRBJ1-1; D gene uncertain. The CDR3 loop spans 14 amino acids. Germline V lookup: CDR1 SEHNR, CDR2 FQNEAQ (reference sequence). V was shortened by 2 bases and J by 5 bases, with 12 bases between the two germline ends. CDR3 region: CASSLIYVGTEAFF. The CDR3 DNA is TGTGCCAGCAGCTTAATTTATGTGGGAACTGAAGCTTTCTTT.

The CDR3 here is CASSVSSRGYEQYF. Here the CDR3 DNA reads TGTGCCAGCAGTGTGTCGTCCCGAGGGTACGAGCAGTACTTC. This rearrangement joins TRBV28 to TRBJ2-7, with D tentatively TRBD2 (5 bases). The CDR3 runs 14 residues. Germline V gene lookup returns CDR1 MDHEN and CDR2 SYDVKM. With 5 bases removed from V and 4 bases from J, the gap between germline ends came to 15 bases.

This clone was seen only once. The rearrangement joins TRBV19 to TRBJ1-2; 8 bases fit TRBD1. This CDR3 spans 13 amino acids. The junction had 6 bases not matched to a gene; V was cut back by 6 bases and J by 6 bases. Germline-derived CDR1 and CDR2 are LNHDA and SQIVND (reference sequence). The CDR3 is CASRWQGAHGYTF. The CDR3 DNA reads TGTGCCAGTAGGTGGCAGGGGGCTCATGGCTACACCTTC.

This chain joins TRBV5-1 and TRBJ2-1, with TRBD2 matching over 7 bases. The CDR3 is made up of 13 amino acids. CDR1 is SGHRS and CDR2 is YFSETQ in the germline V gene. Trimming took 2 bases from V and 7 from J; bases not matched to a gene: 3. CDR3 loop: CASSFGGWNEQFF. For the CDR3, the DNA is TGCGCCAGCAGCTTCGGGGGGTGGAATGAGCAGTTCTTC.

The V gene is TRBV7-3, the J gene TRBJ1-1; 7 bases are a match to TRBD1. This CDR3 is 13 amino acids long. Trimming at V came to 8 bases and at J to 1 base, leaving 4 bases not matched to a gene. Germline V gene lookup returns CDR1 SGHTA and CDR2 FQGTGA. DNA for the CDR3: TGTGCCAGCTCCCGGGACAGGAACACTGAAGCTTTCTTT. Translation gives CASSRDRNTEAFF.

This clone appeared once. This chain links TRBV15 with TRBJ1-6; D remains unclear. There are 14 residues in the CDR3. Germline values: CDR1 LNHNV, CDR2 YYDKDF (reference sequence). Deletions cut 0 bases from V and 10 bases from J, with 10 bases between. The CDR3 is CATSREGAGSPLHF. The CDR3, as DNA: TGTGCCACCAGCAGAGAGGGCGCTGGGTCACCCCTCCACTTT.

The chain recombines TRBV7-2 with TRBJ2-3; TRBD1 matches 8 bases. The CDR3 contains 12 residues. J lost 4 bases, V lost 10 bases, and 4 bases had no gene match. The V gene's germline CDR1 is SGHTA and CDR2 FQGNSA. CDR3 sequence (DNA): TGTGCCATTGGACAGGGTGCAGATACGCAGTATTTT. It is translated as CAIGQGADTQYF.

The table lists this clone with a few counts. This chain links TRBV6-5 with TRBJ1-2, with D maybe TRBD1 (5 bases). This CDR3 contains 14 residues. Trimming took 6 bases from V and 7 from J, leaving 18 bases between them. The germline CDR1 and CDR2 sequences are MNHEY and SVGAGI. The CDR3 DNA sequence: TGTGCCAGCAGCTCGACTAGCTCTGGGGGTGGCTACACCTTC. It yields the protein CASSSTSSGGGYTF.

The chain joins TRBV7-6 to TRBJ2-7; possibly TRBD2 for D (7 bases). The CDR3 has 13 amino acids. CDR1 and CDR2 from the germline V gene are SGHVS and FNYEAQ. The V end lost 5 bases, the J end lost 4 bases, and 12 bases lay between the germline ends. CDR3 DNA sequence: TGTGCCAGCAGCCCCGAGGGGGGGTACGAGCAGTACTTC. Encoded protein: CASSPEGGYEQYF.

V gene TRBV28 combines with J gene TRBJ1-5; D remains unclear. Deletions cut 6 bases from V and 6 bases from J, with 18 bases between. Looked up from germline, CDR1 is MDHEN and CDR2 is SYDVKM. This CDR3 has 15 residues. The CDR3 reads CASRKPRGGPQPQHF. The DNA for the CDR3 is TGTGCCAGCAGGAAGCCCCGGGGAGGGCCTCAGCCCCAGCATTTT.

The CDR3 region has the DNA TGTGCCAGCAGTGAGCTTTGGGACAAGGTTGAGGAGCAGTACTTC. This gives the protein CASSELWDKVEEQYF. The chain is built from TRBV6-1 and TRBJ2-7; tentatively, D is TRBD1 (6 bases). The CDR3 consists of 15 residues. Germline assignment: CDR1 MNHNS and CDR2 SASEGT. V shed 3 bases and J shed 7 bases, with 19 bases lying between them.

This clone occurred once. Other DNA sequences from this sample encode an identical CDR3 as well. The chain carries TRBV18 and TRBJ1-2; 8 bases align to TRBD1. Germline lookup yields CDR1 KGHSH and CDR2 LQKENI. The ends lost 3 bases at V and 7 bases at J; junction bases unmatched: 19. The CDR3 spans 18 residues. CDR3 sequence reads: CASSPTLPDRTGSGGYTF. The CDR3, as DNA: TGTGCCAGCTCACCTACTCTACCCGACCGGACAGGGTCTGGTGGCTACACCTTC.

This chain connects TRBV19 to TRBJ1-1; a possible D gene is TRBD1 (5 bases). Germline V gives CDR1 LNHDA, CDR2 SQIVND (reference sequence). Trimming removed 6 bases at V and 1 base at J, with 12 bases between. This CDR3 spans 14 amino acids. CDR3 in DNA: TGTGCCAGTAGCAACAGGAGGGGGAACACTGAAGCTTTCTTT. It encodes CASSNRRGNTEAFF.

This chain connects TRBV4-3 to TRBJ2-3; D might be TRBD2 (5 bases). The V gene's germline CDR1 is LGHNA and CDR2 YSLEER. This CDR3 is built from 15 residues. Trimming took off 2 bases at V and 2 bases at J, with 11 bases between the two ends. The CDR3 DNA sequence: TGCGCCAGCAGCCAACCAAGGACTCTCACAGATACGCAGTATTTT. It is translated as CASSQPRTLTDTQYF.

This clone appeared once. The chain is built from TRBV2 and TRBJ1-2, with 9 nucleotides matching TRBD1. This CDR3 comprises 15 residues. V trimming: 7 bases; J trimming: 5 bases; junction bases outside the gene matches: 11. The germline gives CDR1 SNHLY, CDR2 FYNNEI. The CDR3: CASTHGTGQGYGYTF. CDR3 nucleotide sequence: TGTGCCAGCACCCACGGAACGGGACAGGGATATGGCTACACCTTC.

This sequence joins TRBV18 and TRBJ2-5; 12 bases line up with TRBD2. The germline V gene has CDR1 KGHSH and CDR2 LQKENI. The CDR3 length is 17 residues. V lost 3 bases, J lost 0 bases, and 5 bases stayed unmatched. CDR3 coding DNA: TGTGCCAGCTCACCGTTACTAGCGGGAGGAGACCAAGAGACCCAGTACTTC. Protein: CASSPLLAGGDQETQYF.

The V call is TRBV27, the J call TRBJ2-1, with a possible D match to TRBD1 (6 bases). This CDR3 region has 12 residues. In germline, CDR1 is MNHEY, CDR2 SMNVEV (reference sequence). The ends were cut back, 5 bases at V and 8 bases at J, with 10 bases in the middle. CDR3 DNA sequence: TGTGCCAGCAGTCCACAGGGCGATGAGCAGTTCTTC. Its translation is CASSPQGDEQFF.

The chain employs TRBV10-3 and TRBJ2-3; 10 bases align to TRBD2. In germline, CDR1 is ENHRY, CDR2 SYGVKD. V was clipped by 9 bases and J by 8 bases; unmatched bases: 11. The CDR3 length is 14 residues. The CDR3 bases are TGTGCCATAGCTAGCGAAGCGGGGGGGCTTACGCAGTATTTT. Translating gives CAIASEAGGLTQYF.

The chain combines TRBV7-2 with TRBJ1-5; TRBD1 aligns across 8 bases. CDR3 length equals 15 residues. V was clipped by 5 bases and J by 0 bases; unmatched bases: 3. Looked up from germline, CDR1 is SGHTA and CDR2 is FQGNSA. The CDR3 sequence is CASSITGGSNQPQHF. The CDR3 DNA sequence: TGTGCCAGCAGCATTACAGGGGGTAGCAATCAGCCCCAGCATTTT.

This chain joins TRBV28 and TRBJ1-1; D is unresolved. Germline V gene data show CDR1 as MDHEN and CDR2 as SYDVKM. The CDR3 is made up of 14 amino acids. Trimming took 4 bases from V and 3 from J, leaving 12 bases between them. For the CDR3, the DNA is TGTGCCAGCAGTTCCCTCGGACCCTACACTGAAGCTTTCTTT. Translation: CASSSLGPYTEAFF.

The chain couples TRBV2 to TRBJ2-3; possibly TRBD1 or TRBD2 for D (5 bases each). The germline V gene has CDR1 SNHLY and CDR2 FYNNEI. V dropped 5 bases and J dropped 5 bases, with 14 bases sitting between them. The CDR3 consists of 14 residues. CDR3 coding DNA: TGTGCCAGCAGTTCAGGGAGTTGGATAGATACGCAGTATTTT. Translation: CASSSGSWIDTQYF.